This T cell receptor (beta chain) was sequenced for a study of OX40 agonist ivuxolimab in advanced cancers. Study-wide context: Melanoma, hepatocellular carcinoma, head and neck or renal cell cancer occurred in dose-escalation patients. Findings and limits, study-wide: CD8+ T cells (on average) carried more expanded clones than CD4+ T cells. Circulating CD4+ and CD8+ T cells showed clonal expansion by week 6 at 0.1 to 3.0 mg/kg.

Blood specimens came from baseline, cycle 4 day 1, and cycle 7 day 1. On this clone itself: The antigen remains undetermined.

Sequencing was performed with immunoSEQ multiplex PCR; in TCRdb, only in-frame clones are kept and a portion is missing. The sample lists 45,000 to 75,000 clones; about 76% were seen once. The material sequenced was CD4+ or CD8+ T cells sorted from blood, taken in a trial of the OX40 agonist ivuxolimab. This clonotype was obtained from an adult with an advanced solid tumor such as melanoma, head and neck, liver or kidney cancer.

The CDR3 sequence is CASSEWRAGQPQHF. In DNA, the CDR3 is TGTGCCAGCAGTGAATGGCGGGCGGGTCAGCCCCAGCATTTT. The gene calls are TRBV25-1 and TRBJ1-5; unclear D gene. The CDR3 length is 14 residues. CDR1 and CDR2 from the germline V gene are MGHDK and SYGVNS. V lost 1 base and J 6 bases, leaving 10 bases between the germline ends. The entire variable domain, with the rest obtained from reference TRBV25-1 and TRBJ1-5, is as follows: EADIYQTPRYLVIGTGKKITLECSQTMGHDKMYWYQQDPGMELHLIHYSYGVNSTEKGDLSSESTVSRIRTEHFPLTLESARPSHTSQYLCASSEWRAGQPQHFGDGTRLSIL.